These 28 T cell receptor beta chains share one sample of origin, sequenced in a study of shared clonotypes between healthy human individuals. Some clones are missing from TCRdb's copy, which holds only in-frame ones; the method was immunoSEQ multiplex PCR. The profile shows over 850,000 clones, approximately 80% of them singletons. The sample consisted of memory CD4+ T cells from PBMCs. Indicated subset: CD45RA-negative fraction. These receptors all come from a young man in good health. Some clones in this sample may be carry-over from other donors' samples.

V usage is TRBV5-1 and J usage is TRBJ1-1, with 9 positions matching TRBD1. Germline CDR1 reads SGHRS; CDR2 reads YFSETQ. V lost 7 bases, J lost 5 bases, and 6 bases stayed unmatched. The CDR3 extends over 13 amino acids. The CDR3 loop reads CASQGQGETEAFF. DNA of the CDR3: TGCGCCAGCCAGGGACAGGGAGAGACTGAAGCTTTCTTT.

The genes are TRBV29-1 and TRBJ1-4; 8 bases align to TRBD1. CDR1 is SQVTM and CDR2 is ANQGSEA in the germline V gene. The CDR3 is 15 amino acids. The V and J ends lost 0 bases and 8 bases, in that order; junction bases with no gene match: 8. CDR3: CSVEDSGQGREKLFF. CDR3 bases: TGCAGCGTTGAAGATTCCGGACAGGGAAGGGAAAAACTGTTTTTT.

This chain uses TRBV11-3 with TRBJ2-5, with 10 bases fitting TRBD1. Germline assignment: CDR1 SGHNT and CDR2 YENEEA. V was clipped by 5 bases and J by 4 bases; unmatched bases: 7. This CDR3 has 15 residues. The CDR3 is CASSAGTGEGETQYF. The CDR3 region has the DNA TGTGCCAGCAGCGCCGGGACAGGGGAAGGAGAGACCCAGTACTTC. Drawing the rest from reference TRBV11-3 and TRBJ2-5, the complete variable domain is EAGVVQSPRYKIIEKKQPVAFWCNPISGHNTLYWYLQNLGQGPELLIRYENEEAVDDSQLPKDRFSAERLKGVDSTLKIQPAELGDSAVYLCASSAGTGEGETQYFGPGTRLLVL.

V usage is TRBV6-1 and J usage is TRBJ1-1; possibly TRBD1 for D (5 bases). The V gene lost 6 bases and the J gene lost 7 bases, with 9 bases spanning the gap. Germline V gene lookup returns CDR1 MNHNS and CDR2 SASEGT. The CDR3 covers 11 residues. The CDR3 coding sequence is TGTGCCAGCAGCCGGGACTTTGAAGCTTTCTTT. Translating gives CASSRDFEAFF.

There are a few counts of this clone. This chain connects TRBV15 to TRBJ2-1; D gene unclear. The germline V gene has CDR1 LNHNV and CDR2 YYDKDF (reference sequence). Trimming removed 3 bases at V and 6 bases at J, with 9 bases between. The CDR3 totals 13 residues. The DNA of the CDR3 is TGTGCCACCAGCAGTAAGACTTCCAATGAGCAGTTCTTC. Residues: CATSSKTSNEQFF.

The chain carries TRBV18 and TRBJ2-5, with D unclear. Germline loops: CDR1 KGHSH, CDR2 LQKENI. V was shortened by 2 bases and J by 5 bases, with 12 bases between the two germline ends. There are 14 residues in the CDR3. CDR3 coding DNA: TGTGCCAGCTCACCAAGGTCTGGGGATGAGACCCAGTACTTC. It is translated as CASSPRSGDETQYF. The variable domain in full, with the rest retrieved from reference TRBV18 and TRBJ2-5, is NAGVMQNPRHLVRRRGQEARLRCSPMKGHSHVYWYRQLPEEGLKFMVYLQKENIIDESGMPKERFSAEFPKEGPSILRIQQVVRGDSAAYFCASSPRSGDETQYFGPGTRLLVL.

This clone showed up just a few times. J is TRBJ1-5 and V is TRBV15, with 9 bases identical to TRBD1. The CDR3 totals 14 residues. After removal of 3 bases from V and 7 bases from J, the junction contained 4 bases not matched to a gene. The germline CDR1 and CDR2 sequences are LNHNV and YYDKDF (reference sequence). CDR3: CATSREQGAQPQHF. As DNA, the CDR3 is TGTGCCACCAGCAGGGAACAGGGGGCCCAGCCCCAGCATTTT.

This clone appeared once. This CDR3 is also generated by other DNA sequences in the sample. V usage is TRBV5-1 and J usage is TRBJ2-5; 8 positions agree with TRBD1. The CDR3 sequence is 15 residues long. V was clipped by 4 bases and J by 1 base; unmatched bases: 6. Germline values: CDR1 SGHRS, CDR2 YFSETQ. The CDR3 coding sequence is TGCGCCAGCAGCCCCGGGACAGGACCCCAAGAGACCCAGTACTTC. Amino acid sequence: CASSPGTGPQETQYF.

This clone was detected once. J is TRBJ2-1 and V is TRBV27; TRBD2 matches at 8 bases. Germline trimming cut 9 bases from V and 5 bases from J; bases unmatched to any gene: 9. The germline V gene encodes CDR1 MNHEY and CDR2 SMNVEV (reference sequence). The CDR3 extends over 14 amino acids. CDR3 residues: CASGRTSRNNEQFF. The CDR3, as DNA: TGTGCCAGTGGTCGGACTAGCCGAAACAATGAGCAGTTCTTC.

The CDR3 nucleotides are TGTGCCAGCAGTTCAATCATCCGGGACGGAGGGTGGACCCAGTACTTC. Amino acids: CASSSIIRDGGWTQYF. The V gene is TRBV7-9, the J gene TRBJ2-5; D might be TRBD2 (6 bases). Germline V CDR1 and CDR2: SEHNR, FQNEAQ (reference sequence). The CDR3 spans 16 residues. Trimming removed 6 bases from V and 7 bases from J, with 24 bases in between. Full variable domain (rest looked up from reference TRBV7-9 and TRBJ2-5): DTGVSQNPRHKITKRGQNVTFRCDPISEHNRLYWYRQTLGQGPEFLTYFQNEAQLEKSRLLSDRFSAERPKGSFSTLEIQRTEQGDSAMYLCASSSIIRDGGWTQYFGPGTRLLVL.

The V gene is TRBV28, the J gene TRBJ2-1, with 10 nucleotides matching TRBD1. The CDR3 length is 15 residues. The J segment lost 4 bases and the V segment lost 6 bases, leaving 6 bases of the junction unmatched. Germline CDR1 reads MDHEN; CDR2 reads SYDVKM. The CDR3: CASSRGTGAYNEQFF. The CDR3 bases are TGTGCCAGCAGCCGCGGGACAGGGGCGTACAATGAGCAGTTCTTC.

A note on this clone: At the DNA level, this CDR3 is encoded by other sequences in the same sample as well. The gene calls are TRBV5-1 and TRBJ1-1; 8 nucleotides align to TRBD1. The CDR3 consists of 14 residues. CDR1 and CDR2 (germline): SGHRS, YFSETQ. V trimming: 3 bases; J trimming: 2 bases; junction bases outside the gene matches: 3. The CDR3 DNA reads TGCGCCAGCAGCTCGACAGGGGTAAACACTGAAGCTTTCTTT. Its protein product is CASSSTGVNTEAFF. Filled out from reference TRBV5-1 and TRBJ1-1, the complete variable domain reads KAGVTQTPRYLIKTRGQQVTLSCSPISGHRSVSWYQQTPGQGLQFLFEYFSETQRNKGNFPGRFSGRQFSNSRSEMNVSTLELGDSALYLCASSSTGVNTEAFFGQGTRLTVV.

The rearrangement links TRBV5-1 to TRBJ1-1, with a possible D match to TRBD1 (6 bases). Trimming shortened V by 3 bases and J by 5 bases, and 14 bases separated the two germline ends. The CDR3 runs to 14 residues. Germline values: CDR1 SGHRS, CDR2 YFSETQ. In DNA form, the CDR3 reads TGCGCCAGCAGCTCGGAGGGGGTGGGGACTGAAGCTTTCTTT. Protein product: CASSSEGVGTEAFF.

In its sample, this clone was seen once. This chain connects TRBV19 to TRBJ2-7, with 10 bases identical to TRBD1. The CDR3 is made up of 16 amino acids. The ends lost 1 base at V and 3 bases at J; junction bases unmatched: 6. Germline CDR1 is LNHDA and CDR2 is SQIVND (reference sequence). The CDR3 DNA is TGTGCCAGTAGTATAGGGACCGGGACAGGGGACTACGAGCAGTACTTC. This codes for CASSIGTGTGDYEQYF.

The V gene is TRBV30, the J gene TRBJ1-6; 10 bases line up with TRBD1. Germline trimming cut 3 bases from V and 11 bases from J; bases unmatched to any gene: 16. From germline, CDR1 is GTSNPN and CDR2 SVGIG (reference sequence). The CDR3 is 17 amino acids. CDR3 amino acids: CAWSLRTGGALYAPLHF. CDR3 DNA sequence: TGTGCCTGGAGCCTCAGGACAGGGGGAGCCCTTTATGCACCCCTCCACTTT.

J is TRBJ2-3 and V is TRBV5-4; TRBD2 aligns across 14 bases. This CDR3 comprises 17 residues. Germline assignment: CDR1 SGHNT and CDR2 YYREEE (reference sequence). J was trimmed by 4 bases and V by 4 bases; bases with no gene match: 8. The CDR3 DNA is TGTGCCAGCAGCAGGGGACTAGCGGGAGATGGGTCAGATACGCAGTATTTT. Translation: CASSRGLAGDGSDTQYF.

The chain carries TRBV5-1 and TRBJ1-2; D is uncertain. Germline V gene lookup returns CDR1 SGHRS and CDR2 YFSETQ. CDR3 length: 15 amino acids. V was shortened by 1 base and J by 1 base, with 11 bases between the two germline ends. The CDR3 loop is CASSLSSHGNYGYTF. The DNA of the CDR3 is TGCGCCAGCAGCTTGTCAAGTCACGGTAACTATGGCTACACCTTC.

To note about this clone: A far more abundant clone sits one base away, making this likely a read error. V usage is TRBV4-2 and J usage is TRBJ2-2, with a weak D call TRBD2 (6 bases). The CDR3 has 15 amino acids. The germline V gene encodes CDR1 LGHNA and CDR2 YNFKEQ. The CDR3 loop is CASSQDHGSTGELSF. The DNA of the CDR3 is TGTGCCAGCAGCCAAGATCACGGGAGTACCGGGGAGCTGTCTTTT.

V gene TRBV18 combines with J gene TRBJ2-7; 9 positions agree with TRBD1. The CDR3 is 17 residues long. V shed 2 bases, J shed 3 bases, and the junction held 11 bases outside the gene matches. Germline V CDR1 and CDR2: KGHSH, LQKENI. Written as DNA, the CDR3 is TGTGCCAGCTCACCATCACAGGGGGCTTTCTCTAACTACGAGCAGTACTTC. This encodes CASSPSQGAFSNYEQYF.

The chain carries TRBV28 and TRBJ2-5, with 13 nucleotides matching TRBD2. The CDR3 extends over 12 amino acids. Germline V gives CDR1 MDHEN, CDR2 SYDVKM. CDR3 nucleotides: TGTACTAGCGGGAGGGGCGGAGAGACCCAGTACTTC. Amino acid sequence: CTSGRGGETQYF.

The V gene is TRBV30, the J gene TRBJ1-2, with no clear D. V lost 2 bases, J lost 5 bases, and 12 bases lay in between. This CDR3 is 13 amino acids long. Germline lookup yields CDR1 GTSNPN and CDR2 SVGIG (reference sequence). In DNA form, the CDR3 reads TGTGCCTGGAGTTTCCGGGTCGGGTATGGCTACACCTTC. Translating gives CAWSFRVGYGYTF.

The chain carries TRBV19 and TRBJ2-7; TRBD1 might be the D (6 bases). Germline V gene data show CDR1 as LNHDA and CDR2 as SQIVND (reference sequence). Trimming took off 3 bases at V and 6 bases at J, with 12 bases between the two ends. CDR3 length: 13 residues. The CDR3 sequence: CASSMGGTIEQYF. The CDR3, as DNA: TGTGCCAGTAGTATGGGTGGGACAATCGAGCAGTACTTC.

The rearrangement joins TRBV30 to TRBJ1-5; D not resolved. The V and J ends lost 1 base and 4 bases respectively, with 14 bases between them. The CDR3 consists of 15 residues. Germline V gene sequence: CDR1 GTSNPN, CDR2 SVGIG (reference sequence). CDR3 nucleotides: TGTGCCTGGAGTGGGGCCGCCCGGGGAAATCAGCCCCAGCATTTT. Amino acids: CAWSGAARGNQPQHF.

This clone came up many times. The chain joins TRBV6-5 to TRBJ2-6; D remains unclear. Trimming left V 4 bases short and J 2 bases short, with 3 bases between. Germline CDR1 MNHEY, CDR2 SVGAGI. The CDR3 loop spans 13 amino acids. CDR3: CASSLPGANVLTF. The CDR3, as DNA: TGTGCCAGCAGTTTACCTGGGGCCAACGTCCTGACTTTC.

The chain recombines TRBV15 with TRBJ1-3, with D uncertain. V lost 3 bases, J lost 4 bases, and 16 bases lay in between. The CDR3 loop spans 16 amino acids. The V gene's germline CDR1 is LNHNV and CDR2 YYDKDF (reference sequence). The CDR3 loop is CATSSITRAGGNTIYF. As DNA, the CDR3 is TGTGCCACCAGCAGCATCACGAGAGCTGGAGGAAACACCATATATTTT.

V is TRBV2 and J is TRBJ1-2; a weak D match, TRBD1 (6 bases). V lost 5 bases, J lost 6 bases, and 16 bases lay in between. Germline CDR1 SNHLY, CDR2 FYNNEI. The CDR3 covers 14 residues. CDR3 sequence (DNA): TGTGCCAGCAGTCCCCGCCGGGCAGGGGATGGCTACACCTTC. Its translation is CASSPRRAGDGYTF.

The chain recombines TRBV18 with TRBJ1-1; D perhaps matches TRBD1 (5 bases). This CDR3 comprises 17 residues. The V end lost 2 bases, the J end lost 4 bases, and 20 bases lay between the germline ends. Germline CDR1 reads KGHSH; CDR2 reads LQKENI. The CDR3 region has the DNA TGTGCCAGCTCACCAAAGACATCAGCGTGGGGGAGCACTGAAGCTTTCTTT. Its translation is CASSPKTSAWGSTEAFF.

The sample holds one count of this clone. The genes are TRBV7-8 and TRBJ2-2; 8 nucleotides agree with TRBD2. The CDR3 extends over 16 amino acids. Trimming cost V 0 bases and J 4 bases; bases outside gene matches: 4. Germline assignment: CDR1 SGHVS and CDR2 FQNEAQ. CDR3 bases: TGTGCCAGCAGCTTAGCGGTCCGGGGGGGCACCGGGGAGCTGTTTTTT. Amino acid sequence: CASSLAVRGGTGELFF.